These 20 T cell receptor beta chains came from one sample sequenced in a study of shared clonotypes between healthy human individuals. Sequencing was performed with immunoSEQ multiplex PCR; in TCRdb, only in-frame clones are kept and a portion is missing. The repertoire consists of roughly 2 million clones, with 90% to 96% occurring once and the leading ten covering approximately 0.13%. Sequencing input: naive CD4+ T cells sorted from blood. Documented subset: CD45RA+ positively selected. The receptors come from a man younger than 30 in good health.

This clone has just one count. The chain is built from TRBV5-5 and TRBJ1-1; D call uncertain. In germline, CDR1 is SGHKS, CDR2 YYEKEE (reference sequence). V gave up 4 bases and J gave up 11 bases, with 15 bases separating them. CDR3 length: 12 residues. The CDR3: CASSVTGGTAFF. The CDR3 DNA is TGTGCCAGCAGCGTTACGGGTGGCACGGCTTTCTTT.

J is TRBJ2-2 and V is TRBV5-4, with TRBD2 matching over 14 bases. Trimming cost V 4 bases and J 1 base; bases outside gene matches: 3. The germline CDR1 and CDR2 sequences are SGHNT and YYREEE (reference sequence). The CDR3 is 17 residues long. The CDR3 sequence is CASSPGTSGGNTGELFF. The CDR3, as DNA: TGTGCCAGCAGCCCCGGGACTAGCGGGGGGAACACCGGGGAGCTGTTTTTT.

This clone occurred once. The chain has TRBV7-9 and TRBJ2-5; D ambiguous. Between the trimmed V and J ends, which lost 3 bases and 4 bases, there was a span of 3 bases. There are 11 residues in the CDR3. CDR1 is SEHNR and CDR2 is FQNEAQ in the germline V gene (reference sequence). The DNA for the CDR3 is TGTGCCAGCAGCTTTTTAGAGACCCAGTACTTC. It specifies CASSFLETQYF.

The chain joins TRBV14 to TRBJ2-1; perhaps TRBD2 as D (6 bases). The germline V gene encodes CDR1 SGHDN and CDR2 FVKESK. V was trimmed by 4 bases and J by 0 bases, leaving 10 bases between them. The CDR3 has 15 amino acids. The CDR3 region is CASSLSGYSYNEQFF. The CDR3 DNA reads as TGTGCCAGCAGCCTTAGCGGTTACTCCTACAATGAGCAGTTCTTC.

The V call is TRBV5-3, the J call TRBJ1-4; 9 bases are a match to TRBD1. TRBV5-3 is an ORF; its function is uncertain. J gave up 8 bases and V 4 bases, and 6 bases lay outside the gene matches. The CDR3 is 14 residues long. The CDR3 here is CARSTGQGKEKLFF. The DNA for the CDR3 is TGTGCCAGAAGCACAGGACAGGGGAAGGAAAAACTGTTTTTT.

This chain connects TRBV7-9 to TRBJ2-2; D gene ambiguous. Germline loops: CDR1 SEHNR, CDR2 FQNEAQ (reference sequence). V lost 1 base to trimming and J lost 6 bases, with 12 bases between them. The CDR3 consists of 15 residues. CDR3 sequence (DNA): TGTGCCAGCAGCTTAGGTAGCTCCGGAGCCGGGGAGCTGTTTTTT. Its protein is CASSLGSSGAGELFF.

The rearrangement uses TRBV18 and TRBJ2-7; the match to TRBD1 covers 8 bases. V lost 2 bases and J lost 2; bases outside the gene matches: 5. CDR3 length equals 15 residues. Germline CDR1 and CDR2: KGHSH and LQKENI. For the CDR3, the DNA is TGTGCCAGCTCACCAGGTTTACAGGGGGCCTACGAGCAGTACTTC. It codes for CASSPGLQGAYEQYF.

This chain joins TRBV6-5 and TRBJ2-7, with a tentative D call TRBD2 (5 bases). The CDR3 is 15 residues long. Germline CDR1 is MNHEY and CDR2 is SVGAGI. The V and J ends lost 4 bases and 0 bases respectively, with 13 bases between them. The CDR3 region is CASSSFSGVSYEQYF. In DNA, the CDR3 is TGTGCCAGCAGTTCTTTTTCCGGGGTCTCCTACGAGCAGTACTTC.

The V call is TRBV10-3, the J call TRBJ2-7; 8 bases align to TRBD1. Losses at the gene ends were 8 bases for V and 5 bases for J; bases not matched to a gene: 11. CDR1 ENHRY and CDR2 SYGVKD come from the germline V gene. The CDR3 runs 14 residues. Written as DNA, the CDR3 is TGTGCCATCTCCCTCGACAGGGGTCTCAACGAGCAGTACTTC. Translated: CAISLDRGLNEQYF.

This chain uses TRBV6-1 with TRBJ2-3, with 8 bases aligning to TRBD1. V gave up 6 bases and J gave up 2 bases; unmatched junction bases: 1. The CDR3 consists of 13 residues. Germline V gene lookup returns CDR1 MNHNS and CDR2 SASEGT. CDR3 nucleotides: TGTGCCAGCAGACAGGGGGTCACAGATACGCAGTATTTT. It translates to CASRQGVTDTQYF.

This rearrangement joins TRBV28 to TRBJ1-6; 9 bases map to TRBD1. This CDR3 has 15 amino acids. J gave up 8 bases and V 2 bases, and 4 bases lay outside the gene matches. Germline CDR1 is MDHEN and CDR2 is SYDVKM. DNA of the CDR3: TGTGCCAGCAGTTTAGAAGGGACAGGGTATTCACCCCTCCACTTT. Encoded protein: CASSLEGTGYSPLHF.

The chain has TRBV10-1 and TRBJ2-7; 8 positions match TRBD2. The CDR3 is 14 amino acids. The germline V gene has CDR1 WNHNN and CDR2 SYGVQD (reference sequence). Germline trimming cut 8 bases from V and 0 bases from J; bases unmatched to any gene: 6. CDR3 coding DNA: TGCGCCAGCGGCCAGCGGGAGCACTCCTACGAGCAGTACTTC. It specifies CASGQREHSYEQYF.

This chain connects TRBV28 to TRBJ2-2; D is tentatively TRBD1 or TRBD2 (5 bases each). The CDR3 totals 13 residues. V was shortened by 8 bases and J by 1 base, with 8 bases between the two germline ends. CDR1 and CDR2 (germline): MDHEN, SYDVKM. The chain's CDR3 is CASFGGNTGELFF. CDR3 bases: TGTGCCAGCTTTGGGGGGAACACCGGGGAGCTGTTTTTT.

The chain recombines TRBV7-9 with TRBJ2-3; D perhaps matches TRBD2 (6 bases). Trimming stripped 4 bases from V and 2 bases from J, with 16 bases between. This CDR3 is 16 amino acids long. Germline V CDR1 and CDR2: SEHNR, FQNEAQ (reference sequence). CDR3 bases: TGTGCCAGCAGCTGGGAGGTAGCTAGGGACACAGATACGCAGTATTTT. This gives the protein CASSWEVARDTDTQYF.

Comments on this clone: The sample holds other DNA sequences that translate to the same CDR3. V is TRBV30 and J is TRBJ2-1; D is undetermined. V was shortened by 0 bases and J by 8 bases, with 11 bases between the two germline ends. CDR1 and CDR2 from the germline V gene are GTSNPN and SVGIG (reference sequence). The length of the CDR3 is 13 residues. CDR3 in amino acids: CAWSVRSGDEQFF. The CDR3, as DNA: TGTGCCTGGAGTGTGCGTTCGGGTGATGAGCAGTTCTTC. Filled out from reference TRBV30 and TRBJ2-1, the complete variable domain reads SQTIHQWPATLVQPVGSPLSLECTVEGTSNPNLYWYRQAAGRGLQLLFYSVGIGQISSEVPQNLSASRPQDRQFILSSKKLLLSDSGFYLCAWSVRSGDEQFFGPGTRLTVL.

The rearrangement joins TRBV30 to TRBJ2-1, with TRBD2 as a possible D gene (6 bases). Germline V gene data show CDR1 as GTSNPN and CDR2 as SVGIG (reference sequence). The CDR3 loop spans 11 amino acids. Trimming shortened V by 5 bases and J by 8 bases, and 10 bases separated the two germline ends. CDR3 sequence (DNA): TGTGCCTGGGCGCTAGCGTATGAGCAGTTCTTC. This codes for CAWALAYEQFF. The complete variable domain, with remaining parts taken from reference TRBV30 and TRBJ2-1, reads SQTIHQWPATLVQPVGSPLSLECTVEGTSNPNLYWYRQAAGRGLQLLFYSVGIGQISSEVPQNLSASRPQDRQFILSSKKLLLSDSGFYLCAWALAYEQFFGPGTRLTVL.

The chain is built from TRBV29-1 and TRBJ2-7, with no clear D. Germline V gene sequence: CDR1 SQVTM, CDR2 ANQGSEA. The CDR3 has 13 residues. The V end lost 4 bases, the J end lost 3 bases, and 13 bases lay between the germline ends. The CDR3 DNA follows: TGCAGCGTTGTGGGTCAGCCTAACTACGAGCAGTACTTC. It yields the protein CSVVGQPNYEQYF.

The chain recombines TRBV7-2 with TRBJ2-3; 9 bases fit TRBD2. The V segment lost 3 bases and the J segment 2 bases; nucleotides outside the gene matches: 3. Germline V gene sequence: CDR1 SGHTA, CDR2 FQGNSA. The CDR3 is made up of 15 amino acids. The CDR3 nucleotides are TGTGCCAGCAGCTTCCGGACTAGCGTCACAGATACGCAGTATTTT. Protein sequence: CASSFRTSVTDTQYF.

For this clone: In the same sample, other DNA sequences code for this CDR3. The chain carries TRBV6-5 and TRBJ1-2; 8 bases match TRBD1. Germline loops: CDR1 MNHEY, CDR2 SVGAGI. The length of the CDR3 is 12 residues. The V and J ends lost 5 bases and 7 bases, in that order; junction bases with no gene match: 3. As DNA, the CDR3 is TGTGCCAGCAGTCGGCAGGGGGCTGGCTACACCTTC. It specifies CASSRQGAGYTF.

Comments on this clone: This sample includes further DNA sequences coding for the same CDR3. The DNA of the CDR3 is TGCGCCAGCAGCCAGACAGGAGATAATTCACCCCTCCACTTT. The encoded protein is CASSQTGDNSPLHF. The chain employs TRBV5-1 and TRBJ1-6; weak D call: TRBD1 (6 bases). V was shortened by 4 bases and J by 5 bases, with 10 bases between the two germline ends. CDR1 SGHRS and CDR2 YFSETQ come from the germline V gene. The CDR3 loop spans 14 amino acids.